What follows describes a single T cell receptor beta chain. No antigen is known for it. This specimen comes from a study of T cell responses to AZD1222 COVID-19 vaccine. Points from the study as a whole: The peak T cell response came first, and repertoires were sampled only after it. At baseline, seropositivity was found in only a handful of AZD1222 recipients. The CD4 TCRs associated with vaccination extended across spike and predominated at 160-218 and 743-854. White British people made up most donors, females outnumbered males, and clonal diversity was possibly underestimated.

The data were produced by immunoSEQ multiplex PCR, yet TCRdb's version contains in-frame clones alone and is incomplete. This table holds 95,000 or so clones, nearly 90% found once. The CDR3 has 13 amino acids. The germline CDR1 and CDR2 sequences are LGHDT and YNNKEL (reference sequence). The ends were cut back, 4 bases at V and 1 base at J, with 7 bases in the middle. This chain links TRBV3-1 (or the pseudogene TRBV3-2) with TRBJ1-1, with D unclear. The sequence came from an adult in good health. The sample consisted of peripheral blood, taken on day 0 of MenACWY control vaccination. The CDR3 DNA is TGTGCCAGCAGCCGAAGGACGAACACTGAAGCTTTCTTT. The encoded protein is CASSRRTNTEAFF.